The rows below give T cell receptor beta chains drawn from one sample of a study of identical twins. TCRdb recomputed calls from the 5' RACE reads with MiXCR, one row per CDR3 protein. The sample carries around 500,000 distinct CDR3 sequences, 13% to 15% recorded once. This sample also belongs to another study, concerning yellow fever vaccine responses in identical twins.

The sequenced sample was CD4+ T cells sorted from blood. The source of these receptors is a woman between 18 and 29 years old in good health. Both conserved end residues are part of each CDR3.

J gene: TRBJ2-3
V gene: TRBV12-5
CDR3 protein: CASGPGLAGGSTDTQYF

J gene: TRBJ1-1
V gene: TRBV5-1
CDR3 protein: CASSLEAFF

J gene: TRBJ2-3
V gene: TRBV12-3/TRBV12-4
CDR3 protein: CASSPFEDTQYF

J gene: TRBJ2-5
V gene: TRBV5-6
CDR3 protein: CASSFRGGVQETQYF

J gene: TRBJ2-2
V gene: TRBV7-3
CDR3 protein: CASSPTSGGPNTGELFF

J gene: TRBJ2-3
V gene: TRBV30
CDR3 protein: CAWTISGGLGGDTQYF

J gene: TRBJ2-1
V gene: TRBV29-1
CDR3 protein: CSATLGVLDNEQFF

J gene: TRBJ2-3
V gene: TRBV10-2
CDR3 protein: CASRPQGLASTDTQYF

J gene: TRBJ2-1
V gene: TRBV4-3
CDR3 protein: CASSQVPRLAGGDEQFF

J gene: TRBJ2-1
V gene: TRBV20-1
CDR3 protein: CSAQGPSHEQFF

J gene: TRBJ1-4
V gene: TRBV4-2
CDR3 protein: CASSQNGPTGEKLFF

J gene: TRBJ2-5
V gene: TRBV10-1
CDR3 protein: CASSVGVRETQYF

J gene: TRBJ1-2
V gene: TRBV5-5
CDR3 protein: CASSSDTHYGYTF

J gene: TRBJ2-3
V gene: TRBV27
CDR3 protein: CASSLLRGIATDTQYF

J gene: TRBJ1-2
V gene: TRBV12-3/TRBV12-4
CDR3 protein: CASSYSGTIDPYGYTF

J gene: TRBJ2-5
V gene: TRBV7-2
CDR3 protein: CASSSRGLETQYF

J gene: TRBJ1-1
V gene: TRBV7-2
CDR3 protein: CASSSPGGAGTEAFF

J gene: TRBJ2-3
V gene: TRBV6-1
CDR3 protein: CASSENTGGTQYF

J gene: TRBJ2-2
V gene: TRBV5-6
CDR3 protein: CASSFYGTPNTGELFF

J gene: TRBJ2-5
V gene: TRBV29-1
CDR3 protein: CSVARGGETQYF

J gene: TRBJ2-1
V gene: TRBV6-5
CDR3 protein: CASSYKGIGTSGSLEQFF

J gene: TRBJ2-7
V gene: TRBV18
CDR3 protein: CASSLGLAYEQYF

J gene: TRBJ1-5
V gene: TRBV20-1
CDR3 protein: CSASSGVNQPQHF

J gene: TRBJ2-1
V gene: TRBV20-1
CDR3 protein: CSARDRRGQVNEQFF

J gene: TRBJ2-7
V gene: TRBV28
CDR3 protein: CASSLSSLGPYEQYF

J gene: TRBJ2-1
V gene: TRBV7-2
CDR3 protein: CASSLRQAGGGDEQFF

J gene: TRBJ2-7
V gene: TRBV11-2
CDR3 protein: CASSRTTGLGEQYF

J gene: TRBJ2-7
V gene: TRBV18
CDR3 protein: CASSPPHGTYEQYF

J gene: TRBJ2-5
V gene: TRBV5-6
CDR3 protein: CASSLASPKETQYF

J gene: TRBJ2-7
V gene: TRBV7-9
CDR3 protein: CASSQPTGGTYEQYF

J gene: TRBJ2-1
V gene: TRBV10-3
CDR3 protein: CAISEILTGNNEQFF